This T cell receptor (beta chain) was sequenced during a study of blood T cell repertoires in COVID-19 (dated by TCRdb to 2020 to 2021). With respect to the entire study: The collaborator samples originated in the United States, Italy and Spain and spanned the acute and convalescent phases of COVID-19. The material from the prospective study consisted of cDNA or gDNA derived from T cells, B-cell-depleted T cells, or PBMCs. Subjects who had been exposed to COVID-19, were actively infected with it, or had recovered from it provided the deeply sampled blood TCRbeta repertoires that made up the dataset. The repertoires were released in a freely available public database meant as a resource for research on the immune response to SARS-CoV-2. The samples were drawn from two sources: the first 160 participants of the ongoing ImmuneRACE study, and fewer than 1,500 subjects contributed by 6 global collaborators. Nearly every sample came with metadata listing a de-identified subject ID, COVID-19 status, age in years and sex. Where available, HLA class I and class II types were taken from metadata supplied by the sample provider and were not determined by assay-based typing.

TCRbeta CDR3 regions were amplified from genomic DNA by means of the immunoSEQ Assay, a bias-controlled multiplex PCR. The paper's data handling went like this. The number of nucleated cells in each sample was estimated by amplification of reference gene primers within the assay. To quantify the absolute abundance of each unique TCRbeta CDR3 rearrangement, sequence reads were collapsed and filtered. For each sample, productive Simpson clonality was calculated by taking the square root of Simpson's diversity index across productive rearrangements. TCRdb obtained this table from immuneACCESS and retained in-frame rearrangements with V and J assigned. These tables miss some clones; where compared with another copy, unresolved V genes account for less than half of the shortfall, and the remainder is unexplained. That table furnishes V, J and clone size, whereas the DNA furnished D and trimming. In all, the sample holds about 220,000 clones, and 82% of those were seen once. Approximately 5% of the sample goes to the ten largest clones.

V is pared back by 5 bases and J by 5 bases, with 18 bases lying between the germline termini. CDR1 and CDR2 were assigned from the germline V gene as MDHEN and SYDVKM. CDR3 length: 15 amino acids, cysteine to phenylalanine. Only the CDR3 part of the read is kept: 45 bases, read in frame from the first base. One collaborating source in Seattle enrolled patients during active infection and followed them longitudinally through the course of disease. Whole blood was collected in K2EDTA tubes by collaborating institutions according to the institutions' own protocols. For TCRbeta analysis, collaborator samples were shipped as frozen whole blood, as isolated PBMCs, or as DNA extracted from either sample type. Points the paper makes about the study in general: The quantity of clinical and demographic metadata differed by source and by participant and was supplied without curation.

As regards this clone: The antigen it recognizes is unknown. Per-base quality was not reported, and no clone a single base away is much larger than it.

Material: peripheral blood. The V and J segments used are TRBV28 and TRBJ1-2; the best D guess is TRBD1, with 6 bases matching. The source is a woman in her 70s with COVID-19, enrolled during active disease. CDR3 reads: CASSPRVSRGYGYTF. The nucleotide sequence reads TGTGCCAGCAGTCCCCGCGTGTCCAGGGGATATGGCTACACCTTC.